This T cell receptor (beta chain) is from a study of CD8 T cells in Susac syndrome. Regarding the study as a whole: The study's TCR sequencing and HLA analysis drew on a certain number of individuals. That number was acknowledged as relatively small.

Sequencing of TCR beta was carried out in blood CD8+ and CD4+ T cells. FACS was used to enrich TEMRA cells, whereas the CD8+ and CD4+ T cells were obtained by negative isolation. RNA, at about 0.45 to 1 ug, was reverse transcribed with random hexamers. Amplification of TCR beta CDR3 was carried out by immunoSEQ multiplex PCR, which covered 54 Vbeta and 13 Jbeta segments. TCRdb independently ran MiXCR on the immunoSEQ multiplex PCR reads; one entry per CDR3 protein. Among about 200,000 distinct CDR3 sequences, more than 85% were seen once, and the ten largest hold approximately 0.08%. About this clonotype: Its antigen remains unknown.

V was pared by 10 bases and J by 5 bases, with 15 bases between. The V gene's germline CDR1 is SGDLS and CDR2 YYNGEE. The CDR3 has 12 residues. The chain recombines TRBV9 with TRBJ2-5, with a possible D match to TRBD2 (5 bases). The clonotype was recovered from a human donor with multiple sclerosis. Sequenced sample: CD4+ T cells from PBMCs. The CDR3 spells CASGLGEETQYF. CDR3 sequence (DNA): TGTGCCTCCGGGCTTGGGGAGGAGACCCAGTACTTC.